This T cell receptor beta chain emerged from a study of response to subunit inactivated influenza vaccine. Study-wide results and limits: Only a handful of new T cells, the authors suggested, are recruited with each seasonal influenza vaccination.

MiXCR, run by TCRdb on the RT-PCR reads, gives a single entry per CDR3 protein. The top ten hold 10% to 13% of the sample, which has 700,000 to 900,000 distinct CDR3 sequences, less than 25% seen once. Germline lookup yields CDR1 ENHRY and CDR2 SYGVKD. The CDR3 loop spans 11 amino acids. The V and J ends lost 11 bases and 4 bases, in that order; junction bases with no gene match: 2. This clonotype was observed a handful of times. What it recognizes is unknown. The source of this sequence is a man over 45 who received an inactivated influenza vaccine. The chain joins TRBV10-3 to TRBJ2-1, with TRBD2 matching 7 bases. Here the sequenced sample was PBMCs from blood, taken 5 to 6 days after vaccination. This CDR3 reads CALGLYNEQFF. CDR3 coding DNA: TGTGCCTTGGGACTATACAATGAGCAGTTCTTC.